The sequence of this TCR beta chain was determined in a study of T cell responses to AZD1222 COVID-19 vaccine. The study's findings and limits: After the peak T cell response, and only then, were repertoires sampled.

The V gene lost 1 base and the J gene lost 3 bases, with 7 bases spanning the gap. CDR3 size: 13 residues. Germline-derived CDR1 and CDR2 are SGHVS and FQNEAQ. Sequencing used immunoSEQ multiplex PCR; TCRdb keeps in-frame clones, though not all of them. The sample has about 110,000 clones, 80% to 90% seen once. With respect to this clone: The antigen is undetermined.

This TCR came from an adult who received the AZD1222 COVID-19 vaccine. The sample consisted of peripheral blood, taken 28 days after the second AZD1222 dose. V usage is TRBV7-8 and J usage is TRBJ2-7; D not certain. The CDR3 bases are TGTGCCAGCAGCTTAGTACAGTACTACGAGCAGTACTTC. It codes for CASSLVQYYEQYF.